This passage covers 28 T cell receptor beta chains from one sample sequenced in a study of T cell repertoires in cytomegalovirus infection. TCRdb reprocessed the reads with MiXCR, giving one entry per CDR3 protein. The sample records roughly 990,000 distinct CDR3 sequences, roughly a third being singletons. Their cognate antigens are unknown. This specimen consisted of cultured CD8+ T cells from PBMCs, obtained from culture after CMV antigen stimulation. These receptors originate from a human donor in good health (CMV status not recorded). Some clones in this sample may be carry-over from other donors' samples.

The chain is built from TRBV28 and TRBJ1-2; maybe TRBD1 (5 bases). The germline V gene encodes CDR1 MDHEN and CDR2 SYDVKM. The CDR3 sequence is 14 residues long. The V end was cut by 3 bases, the J end by 8 bases, with 16 bases between. CDR3: CASSFTAQGLGYTF. CDR3 bases: TGTGCCAGCAGTTTCACAGCCCAGGGTCTCGGCTACACCTTC.

J is TRBJ2-7 and V is TRBV6-2 or TRBV6-3; 9 positions match TRBD1. The CDR3 consists of 15 residues. From germline, CDR1 is MNHEY and CDR2 SVGEGT. The junction had 13 bases not matched to a gene; V was cut back by 5 bases and J by 8 bases. CDR3 nucleotides: TGTGCCAGCAGTAACGATGGACAGGGGCTGTTAAAGCAGTACGTC. Translation: CASSNDGQGLLKQYV.

The chain is built from TRBV6-6 and TRBJ2-5; D gene uncertain. The germline V gene has CDR1 MNHNY and CDR2 SVGAGI (reference sequence). Trimming took 5 bases from V and 3 from J, leaving 13 bases between them. The CDR3 is made up of 14 amino acids. DNA for the CDR3: TGTGCCAGCAGTCCCCCAGGCAGCGAAGAGACCCAGTACTTC. Amino acid sequence: CASSPPGSEETQYF.

The rearrangement uses TRBV7-2 and TRBJ2-7, with 11 bases that match TRBD2. V lost 5 bases, J lost 2 bases, and 5 bases stayed unmatched. Germline assignment: CDR1 SGHTA and CDR2 FQGNSA. The CDR3 runs 15 residues. CDR3 coding DNA: TGTGCCAGCAGCGCGACGACTAGCGGGGCCTACGAGCAGTACTTC. Translated, it gives CASSATTSGAYEQYF.

This clonotype was detected only a few times. The rearrangement links TRBV7-9 to TRBJ2-7; maybe TRBD1 (6 bases). This CDR3 spans 14 amino acids. The germline gives CDR1 SEHNR, CDR2 FQNEAQ (reference sequence). The V end was cut by 5 bases, the J end by 0 bases, with 11 bases between. CDR3 nucleotide sequence: TGTGCCAGCAGCACCTCACAGGGCTCCTACGAGCAGTACTTC. Encoded protein: CASSTSQGSYEQYF.

This chain uses TRBV29-1 with TRBJ2-2, with 7 bases lining up with TRBD1. This CDR3 spans 13 amino acids. The germline gives CDR1 SQVTM, CDR2 ANQGSEA. The V segment lost 7 bases and the J segment 5 bases; nucleotides outside the gene matches: 7. CDR3: CSATGAMTGELFF. In DNA form, the CDR3 reads TGCAGCGCTACAGGGGCTATGACCGGGGAGCTGTTTTTT.

This clonotype was counted only a few times. The V call is TRBV24-1, the J call TRBJ2-1; 11 bases line up with TRBD2. V lost 5 bases and J lost 8; bases outside the gene matches: 13. There are 17 residues in the CDR3. Germline-derived CDR1 and CDR2 are KGHDR and SFDVKD. The chain's CDR3 is CATSARTSGGLGDEQFF. The CDR3 DNA follows: TGTGCCACCAGTGCTCGAACTAGCGGGGGCCTGGGGGATGAGCAGTTCTTC.

The rearrangement links TRBV6-5 to TRBJ2-6; 9 bases are a match to TRBD1. The CDR3 covers 18 residues. From germline, CDR1 is MNHEY and CDR2 SVGAGI. J was trimmed by 0 bases and V by 2 bases; bases with no gene match: 5. This CDR3 reads CASSYGDRGYSGANVLTF. The DNA for the CDR3 is TGTGCCAGCAGTTACGGTGACAGGGGGTACTCTGGGGCCAACGTCCTGACTTTC.

The chain links TRBV5-6 to TRBJ2-1; 9 bases match TRBD1. Looked up from germline, CDR1 is SGHDT and CDR2 is YYEEEE. After removal of 2 bases from V and 6 bases from J, the junction contained 6 bases not matched to a gene. This CDR3 is 15 amino acids long. CDR3 nucleotide sequence: TGTGCCAGCAGCTTAAACAGGGGGCTCGGCAATGAGCAGTTCTTC. Translating it yields CASSLNRGLGNEQFF. Drawing the rest from reference TRBV5-6 and TRBJ2-1, the complete variable domain is DAGVTQSPTHLIKTRGQQVTLRCSPKSGHDTVSWYQQALGQGPQFIFQYYEEEERQRGNFPDRFSGHQFPNYSSELNVNALLLGDSALYLCASSLNRGLGNEQFFGPGTRLTVL.

The sample holds a few counts of this clonotype. CDR3 DNA: TGTGCCAGCAGAGAGGACAGGGGGGAATGGGGCAATCAGCCCCAGCATTTT. It specifies CASREDRGEWGNQPQHF. The V gene is TRBV6-6, the J gene TRBJ1-5; the match to TRBD1 covers 10 bases. Germline values: CDR1 MNHNY, CDR2 SVGAGI (reference sequence). Losses at the gene ends were 6 bases for V and 2 bases for J; bases not matched to a gene: 10. This CDR3 region has 17 residues.

This clonotype was observed at least ten times. Germline is not matched at one junction end, which may reflect a read error. This chain joins TRBV7-8 and TRBJ1-1, with D hard to call. This CDR3 spans 13 amino acids. Germline assignment: CDR1 SGHVS and CDR2 FQNEAQ. CDR3 protein: CASSLARGTEAFF. The CDR3 DNA reads as TGTGCCAGCAGCCTAGCACGGGGCACTGAAGCTTTCTTT.

This clonotype was seen a handful of times. The V and J genes are TRBV6-1 and TRBJ2-6, with unresolved D. Germline V gene data show CDR1 as MNHNS and CDR2 as SASEGT. CDR3 length: 17 residues. The germline V and J ends were trimmed by 4 bases and 0 bases, with 13 bases remaining between them. The CDR3 nucleotides are TGTGCCAGCAGTGGAGAGCTTTTCAGCTCTGGGGCCAACGTCCTGACTTTC. Translating gives CASSGELFSSGANVLTF.

Points on this clonotype: It may be a read error: a sequence one base away is much more abundant. V and J are TRBV7-6 and TRBJ2-5; tentative D call: TRBD2 (7 bases). Germline V CDR1 and CDR2: SGHVS, FNYEAQ. The CDR3 runs to 15 residues. The CDR3 here is CASRLGGGGQETRYF. CDR3 in DNA: TGTGCCAGCAGACTAGGGGGGGGCGGCCAAGAGACCCGGTACTTC. Full variable domain (rest looked up from reference TRBV7-6 and TRBJ2-5): GAGVSQSPRYKVTKRGQDVALRCDPISGHVSLYWYRQALGQGPEFLTYFNYEAQQDKSGLPNDRFSAERPEGSISTLTIQRTEQRDSAMYRCASRLGGGGQETRYFGPGTRLLVL.

This clonotype has more than one count but fewer than ten. The V and J genes are TRBV4-1 and TRBJ1-1, with D possibly being TRBD1 (5 bases). Germline V gene data show CDR1 as MGHRA and CDR2 as YSYEKL. This CDR3 is 13 amino acids long. V lost 0 bases to trimming and J lost 10 bases, with 12 bases between them. CDR3 loop: CASSQDGREGAFF. CDR3 DNA: TGCGCCAGCAGCCAAGATGGCAGGGAGGGAGCTTTCTTT.

This clonotype was found a few times. This sequence joins TRBV7-3 and TRBJ2-2; weak D call: TRBD2 (5 bases). Trimming removed 7 bases from V and 2 bases from J, with 11 bases in between. CDR3 length equals 14 residues. The V gene's germline CDR1 is SGHTA and CDR2 FQGTGA. The CDR3 nucleotides read TGTGCCAGCACCCTCGGAGGCAACACCGGGGAGCTGTTTTTT. It codes for CASTLGGNTGELFF.

The chain links TRBV4-3 to TRBJ2-2; the D gene is possibly TRBD2 (6 bases). The CDR3 has 14 amino acids. Germline assignment: CDR1 LGHNA and CDR2 YSLEER. The germline V and J ends were trimmed by 5 bases and 5 bases, with 12 bases remaining between them. The CDR3, as DNA: TGCGCCAGCAGCGAAACGGCGGGGACCGGGGAGCTGTTTTTT. Encoded protein: CASSETAGTGELFF.

The V call is TRBV27, the J call TRBJ2-2; 9 bases line up with TRBD1. The V and J ends lost 0 bases and 6 bases, in that order; junction bases with no gene match: 8. The germline gives CDR1 MNHEY, CDR2 SMNVEV (reference sequence). The CDR3 is 17 amino acids. CDR3 amino acids: CASSLSVGTGISGELFF. The CDR3 DNA follows: TGTGCCAGCAGTTTATCGGTCGGGACAGGGATTTCCGGGGAGCTGTTTTTT.

Details on this clonotype: A read error may account for a junction end that differs from germline. V and J are TRBV12-3 or TRBV12-4 and TRBJ1-5; D perhaps matches TRBD1 (5 bases). This CDR3 is 14 amino acids long. The chain's CDR3 is CVSREDRDNQPQHF. The CDR3 DNA sequence: TGTGTCAGCAGGGAGGACCGCGACAATCAGCCCCAGCATTTT.

This clonotype was observed a few times. V usage is TRBV27 and J usage is TRBJ1-2; D is possibly TRBD1 (6 bases). CDR1 and CDR2 (germline): MNHEY, SMNVEV (reference sequence). Trimming took 4 bases from V and 5 from J, leaving 20 bases between them. This CDR3 is built from 16 residues. CDR3 region: CASSSQGGSWGYGYTF. CDR3 nucleotides: TGTGCCAGCAGTTCTCAAGGGGGGAGTTGGGGTTATGGCTACACCTTC.

The chain joins TRBV7-6 to TRBJ1-6; D call uncertain. V was clipped by 1 base and J by 3 bases, with 4 bases between them. This CDR3 contains 14 residues. Germline V gives CDR1 SGHVS, CDR2 FNYEAQ. The CDR3, as DNA: TGTGCCAGCAGCTTAGGACACTATAATTCACCCCTCCACTTT. This sequence encodes CASSLGHYNSPLHF. The entire variable domain, with the rest obtained from reference TRBV7-6 and TRBJ1-6, is as follows: GAGVSQSPRYKVTKRGQDVALRCDPISGHVSLYWYRQALGQGPEFLTYFNYEAQQDKSGLPNDRFSAERPEGSISTLTIQRTEQRDSAMYRCASSLGHYNSPLHFGNGTRLTVT.

In DNA, the CDR3 is TGTGCCAGCAGCCGGGAACCTATTTTGCAGTATGGCTACACCTTC. Residues: CASSREPILQYGYTF. The J gene is TRBJ1-2, the V gene TRBV7-9; D remains ambiguous. The CDR3 spans 15 residues. The V gene lost 5 bases and the J gene lost 5 bases, with 18 bases spanning the gap. CDR1 and CDR2 (germline): SEHNR, FQNEAQ (reference sequence).

V gene TRBV20-1 combines with J gene TRBJ1-4, with unresolved D. Trimming shortened V by 6 bases and J by 6 bases, and 23 bases separated the two germline ends. This CDR3 contains 16 residues. Germline V gene data show CDR1 as DFQATT and CDR2 as SNEGSKA (reference sequence). In DNA, the CDR3 is TGCAGTGCCAACGTTCCGTCATGGGTGGCTGATGAAAAACTGTTTTTT. Translated, it gives CSANVPSWVADEKLFF.

This chain uses TRBV27 with TRBJ2-1; either TRBD1 or TRBD2 may supply D (5 bases each). Trimming left V 3 bases short and J 5 bases short, with 8 bases between. The CDR3 spans 13 residues. Germline V gene lookup returns CDR1 MNHEY and CDR2 SMNVEV (reference sequence). CDR3 sequence (DNA): TGTGCCAGCAGTTTCCTGGGGGACAATGAGCAGTTCTTC. It is translated as CASSFLGDNEQFF.

The chain couples TRBV5-6 to TRBJ2-3; D not resolved. CDR3 length: 15 residues. Germline CDR1 and CDR2: SGHDT and YYEEEE. V was trimmed by 6 bases and J by 2 bases, leaving 16 bases between them. The DNA of the CDR3 is TGTGCCAGCATCTATCGGAGTCACCCCACAGATACGCAGTATTTT. The encoded protein is CASIYRSHPTDTQYF.

The rearrangement joins TRBV19 to TRBJ2-2; D is undetermined. This CDR3 comprises 15 residues. Trimming removed 1 base at V and 5 bases at J, with 11 bases between. Germline values: CDR1 LNHDA, CDR2 SQIVND (reference sequence). Here the CDR3 reads CASSIAPSGTGELFF. The CDR3 bases are TGTGCCAGTAGTATAGCCCCCTCAGGTACCGGGGAGCTGTTTTTT.

The chain uses TRBV29-1 and TRBJ1-2; TRBD1 is a possible D gene (5 bases). The CDR3 totals 12 residues. Germline V gene sequence: CDR1 SQVTM, CDR2 ANQGSEA. V was trimmed by 4 bases and J by 6 bases, leaving 12 bases between them. The CDR3 protein is CSVVAGTDGYTF. The CDR3 coding sequence is TGCAGCGTTGTTGCAGGGACGGATGGCTACACCTTC.

At least ten counts were recorded for this clonotype. The chain combines TRBV7-9 with TRBJ1-2; 7 nucleotides align to TRBD1. V was clipped by 5 bases and J by 4 bases; unmatched bases: 19. The germline gives CDR1 SEHNR, CDR2 FQNEAQ (reference sequence). The CDR3 consists of 18 residues. In nucleotides, the CDR3 is TGTGCCAGCAGCCCAATTACTTACCGGGACAGCCTCCTCTATGGCTACACCTTC. This sequence encodes CASSPITYRDSLLYGYTF.

This clonotype was seen a handful of times. The chain recombines TRBV10-3 with TRBJ2-3, with TRBD1 as a possible D gene (6 bases). CDR3 size: 15 residues. The V end lost 11 bases, the J end lost 0 bases, and 18 bases lay between the germline ends. CDR1 is ENHRY and CDR2 is SYGVKD in the germline V gene. The CDR3 nucleotides are TGTGCCCTCGGGGTCGGGGACACTAGCACAGATACGCAGTATTTT. This codes for CALGVGDTSTDTQYF.